The 9 T cell receptor beta chains listed next were all sequenced from one sample in a study of identical twins. MiXCR was run by TCRdb on the 5' RACE reads, yielding one entry per CDR3 protein. The top ten hold roughly 0.97% of the sample, which has about 660,000 distinct CDR3 sequences, less than 10% seen once. The sample also formed part of further work on yellow fever vaccine responses in identical twins.

The sequencing sample was made of PBMCs. The source is a woman under 30 in good health.

In regard to this clonotype: One base away lies a much larger clone, so this may be a sequencing read error. The chain employs TRBV7-2 and TRBJ2-2; 9 bases map to TRBD2. Looked up from germline, CDR1 is SGHTA and CDR2 is FQGNSA. The junction had 2 bases not matched to a gene; V was cut back by 0 bases and J by 6 bases. This CDR3 is built from 15 residues. CDR3 DNA sequence: TGTGCCAGCAGCTTAGCCTCTAGCGGGGCCGGGGAGCTGTTTTTT. Its protein is CASSLASSGAGELFF. The variable domain in full, completed from reference TRBV7-2 and TRBJ2-2, reads GAGVSQSPSNKVTEKGKDVELRCDPISGHTALYWYRQSLGQGLEFLIYFQGNSAPDKSGLPSDRFSAERTGGSVSTLTIQRTQQEDSAVYLCASSLASSGAGELFFGEGSRLTVL.

This clonotype was seen a few times. The rearrangement uses TRBV6-2 or TRBV6-3 and TRBJ2-5, with D tentatively TRBD2 (5 bases). V dropped 7 bases and J dropped 1 base, with 10 bases sitting between them. The CDR3 sequence is 13 residues long. Germline values: CDR1 MNHEY, CDR2 SVGEGT. CDR3 protein: CASKLDSQETQYF. The CDR3 region has the DNA TGTGCCAGCAAACTAGATTCCCAAGAGACCCAGTACTTC.

The gene calls are TRBV4-3 and TRBJ2-7; D not resolved. Trimming stripped 4 bases from V and 4 bases from J, with 20 bases between. CDR3 size: 16 residues. The germline CDR1 and CDR2 sequences are LGHNA and YSLEER. The CDR3 protein is CASSPNLIQEKYEQYF. Here the CDR3 DNA reads TGCGCCAGCAGCCCAAATCTCATCCAGGAGAAATACGAGCAGTACTTC.

This clonotype was detected a few times. J is TRBJ1-4 and V is TRBV7-2; possibly TRBD1 for D (5 bases). The CDR3 extends over 13 amino acids. The germline CDR1 and CDR2 sequences are SGHTA and FQGNSA. Between the trimmed V and J ends, which lost 3 bases and 10 bases, there was a span of 12 bases. The CDR3 region is CASSFQGEGKLFF. The CDR3 region has the DNA TGTGCCAGCAGCTTTCAGGGCGAGGGAAAACTGTTTTTT. The full variable domain, completed using reference TRBV7-2 and TRBJ1-4, is GAGVSQSPSNKVTEKGKDVELRCDPISGHTALYWYRQSLGQGLEFLIYFQGNSAPDKSGLPSDRFSAERTGGSVSTLTIQRTQQEDSAVYLCASSFQGEGKLFFGSGTQLSVL.

This clonotype was detected a few times. Here the CDR3 reads CSANGGSNTGELFF. The CDR3 nucleotides read TGCAGTGCCAACGGTGGTTCGAACACCGGGGAGCTGTTTTTT. The rearrangement uses TRBV20-1 and TRBJ2-2; D remains ambiguous. The CDR3 is 14 amino acids. Germline-derived CDR1 and CDR2 are DFQATT and SNEGSKA (reference sequence). V was trimmed by 6 bases and J by 0 bases, leaving 11 bases between them.

V gene TRBV27 combines with J gene TRBJ2-6; D gene unclear. The CDR3 has 13 amino acids. Trimming stripped 3 bases from V and 7 bases from J, with 7 bases between. Germline lookup yields CDR1 MNHEY and CDR2 SMNVEV (reference sequence). CDR3 loop: CASSLFPANVLTF. In nucleotides, the CDR3 is TGTGCCAGCAGTTTGTTTCCCGCCAACGTCCTGACTTTC.

This clonotype was seen more than once but under ten times. V and J are TRBV14 and TRBJ2-7; TRBD1 matches at 9 bases. Germline V gives CDR1 SGHDN, CDR2 FVKESK. This CDR3 comprises 17 residues. V was pared by 2 bases and J by 0 bases, with 8 bases of the junction left unmatched. This CDR3 reads CASSQRGQGYFSYEQYF. The CDR3 DNA sequence: TGTGCCAGCAGCCAACGCGGACAGGGGTACTTCTCCTACGAGCAGTACTTC.

This clonotype has just a few counts. The chain uses TRBV6-2 or TRBV6-3 and TRBJ1-1; D is ambiguous. The CDR3 covers 13 residues. Germline CDR1 reads MNHEY; CDR2 reads SVGEGT. V dropped 2 bases and J dropped 6 bases, with 10 bases sitting between them. CDR3 sequence reads: CASSYTVPAEAFF. Here the CDR3 DNA reads TGTGCCAGCAGTTACACGGTCCCCGCTGAAGCTTTCTTT.

This clonotype was observed a handful of times. This chain joins TRBV6-8 and TRBJ2-1; D is unresolved. The CDR3 consists of 15 residues. Between the trimmed V and J ends, which lost 6 bases and 6 bases, there was a span of 18 bases. Germline CDR1 and CDR2: MNHGY and SAAAGT. CDR3 in amino acids: CASRPLPPDANEQFF. The CDR3 DNA follows: TGTGCCAGCAGACCCTTACCCCCTGACGCCAATGAGCAGTTCTTC.